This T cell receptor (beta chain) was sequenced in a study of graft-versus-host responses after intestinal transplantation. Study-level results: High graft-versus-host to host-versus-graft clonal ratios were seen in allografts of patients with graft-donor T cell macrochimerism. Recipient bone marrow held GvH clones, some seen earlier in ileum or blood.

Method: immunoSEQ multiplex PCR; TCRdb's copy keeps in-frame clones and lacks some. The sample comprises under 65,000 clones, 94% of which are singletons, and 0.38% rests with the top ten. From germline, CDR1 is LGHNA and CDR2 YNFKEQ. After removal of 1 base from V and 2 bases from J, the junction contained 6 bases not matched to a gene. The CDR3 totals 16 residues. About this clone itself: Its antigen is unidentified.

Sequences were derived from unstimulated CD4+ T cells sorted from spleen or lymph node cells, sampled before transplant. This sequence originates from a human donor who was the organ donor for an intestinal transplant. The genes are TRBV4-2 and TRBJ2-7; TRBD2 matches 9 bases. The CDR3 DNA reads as TGTGCCAGCAGCCAAGTATCGGGCGGGGGGGCCTACGAGCAGTACTTC. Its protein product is CASSQVSGGGAYEQYF.